These T cell receptor beta chains were read from a single sample in a study of CD8 T cells in Susac syndrome. TCRdb itself ran the immunoSEQ multiplex PCR reads through MiXCR, one entry per CDR3 protein. The table lists 150,000 to 200,000 distinct CDR3 sequences, about 96% of them singletons. The sequencing sample was made of CD4+ T cells from PBMCs. These receptors all come from a human donor with Susac syndrome. CDR3s leave out the opening cysteine and the closing phenylalanine or tryptophan.

cdr3_length v_call cdr3_aa
13 TRBV6-6 ASSSTGSGANVLT
12 TRBV5-4 ASSLGLAENEQF
11 TRBV2 ASSDGRGDIQY
13 TRBV18 ASSPRRAVGNEQF
15 TRBV4-2 ATKPGGGAGGGETQY
12 TRBV20-1 SAFVGTGSYEQY
12 TRBV28 ASREVMNTGELF
13 TRBV5-5 ASSLGGHPNTEAF
13 TRBV5-1 ASNPDGDSTDTQY
14 TRBV29-1 SVSRGTGIGAGELF
12 TRBV7-9 ASSLVAENTEAF
13 TRBV29-1 SVEALASGSNEQF
10 TRBV7-9 ASSFEAYGYT
10 TRBV20-1 SARTGATEAF
13 TRBV28 ASSLWGSGKNIQY
11 TRBV7-7 ASSLKQNTEAF
14 TRBV25-1 ASSEGRAATNEKLF
12 TRBV3-1 ASSQDSGAGGYT
14 TRBV12-3/TRBV12-4 ASRLGLGISNQPQH
13 TRBV19 ASSATWGLYNEQF
11 TRBV12-3/TRBV12-4 ASGQASYNEQF
13 TRBV6-1 ASSERAGFAGTQY
14 TRBV29-1 SVETAGTSGLDTQY
9 TRBV20-1 SAPGVGEAF
12 TRBV4-3 ASSPWRQGYGYT
13 TRBV18 ASSPLPQGAREQF
13 TRBV6-5 ASSRRDRVTDTQY
12 TRBV5-4 ASSSYRGSYEQY
12 TRBV20-1 SALKGEVLTEAF
14 TRBV15 ATSREGQGLSYEQY
10 TRBV3-1 ASSHTRETQY
10 TRBV29-1 SALWGDQPQH
13 TRBV18 ASSPPGGTYNEQF
11 TRBV7-2 ASSPRDSWFQY
11 TRBV20-1 SARRGQSYEQY
12 TRBV4-3 ASSQDTGQETQY
11 TRBV30 AHNPLAGNEQF
12 TRBV6-2/TRBV6-3 ASTDDRGVYGYT
10 TRBV13 ASSSNRDTQY
10 TRBV20-1 SAKDKIYGYT
13 TRBV2 ASRFGRSPLYEQY
12 TRBV20-1 SATPQGVLNIQY
11 TRBV30 AWSSAFNQPQH
11 TRBV20-1 SASSGAANTQY
11 TRBV7-2 ASSRDRVRGYT
11 TRBV3-1 ASSQVGGYGYT
11 TRBV7-2 ASSLGGGLQAF
12 TRBV6-5 ASSPSFASTEQF
13 TRBV5-1 ASSPGRTNTGELF
11 TRBV9 ASSVSLNTEAF
13 TRBV5-1 ASSPGQGGYNEQF
12 TRBV4-3 ASSQGGRNNEQF
12 TRBV15 ATSRAGTNNEQF
11 TRBV12-3/TRBV12-4 ASSPGQIGGYT
11 TRBV6-2/TRBV6-3 ASRAGGLEEQF